This T cell receptor (beta chain) was identified in a study of post-analysis software for immune sequencing data. Study outcomes and limitations: Comparison of patients with controls showed 4 to 6 TRBV segments more frequent in patients, TRBV5-6, TRBV5-1 and TRBV20-1 among them. Significantly decreased normalized Chao1 diversity was recorded for multiple sclerosis patients relative to controls. Same-batch preparations were strongly co-clustered by F measure.

Germline V gene lookup returns CDR1 MNHEY and CDR2 SMNVEV (reference sequence). The CDR3 runs 18 residues. V lost 3 bases to trimming and J lost 0 bases; unmatched junction nucleotides: 7. A word on this clonotype: Its antigen is still unknown.

Unique molecular identifiers were built into the TCR beta cDNA libraries. Roughly 510,000 cDNA molecules were recovered from an input of 1 to 10 million T cells. From the PCR reads, TCRdb called clonotypes with MiXCR, one entry per CDR3 protein. The data show approximately 250,000 distinct CDR3 sequences, roughly a third seen once. The clonotype originates from a girl aged 5 to 17 with multiple sclerosis. This chain connects TRBV27 to TRBJ2-6; 8 positions agree with TRBD1. Sequences were obtained from blood. The CDR3 is CASSFRTGSNSGANVLTF. The DNA of the CDR3 is TGTGCCAGCAGTTTCCGGACAGGGTCAAACTCTGGGGCCAACGTCCTGACTTTC.